What follows are 3 T cell receptor beta chains derived from one specimen sequenced in a study of prognosis after radiotherapy for stage I lung cancer. It was by two-round multiplex PCR that TCR beta CDR3 was amplified from genomic DNA. For every TRBV and TRBJ gene, a specific primer was used in first-round PCR. TCRdb passed the multiplex PCR reads through MiXCR, listing each CDR3 protein once. The sample holds tens of thousands of distinct CDR3 sequences; roughly 30% are singletons and the top ten take 9% to 14%. Source: PBMCs, taken before or after stereotactic body radiation therapy (not recorded which). The receptors here all came from a donor over 45 with non-small cell lung cancer.

This clonotype was seen ten or more times. This sequence may be a read error, since a much larger clone differs from it by one base. Because the CDR3 is missing its conserved closing phenylalanine or tryptophan, this is likely a read error. This rearrangement joins TRBV30 to TRBJ1-2, with D perhaps matching TRBD1 (5 bases). The germline V and J ends were trimmed by 0 bases and 5 bases, with 13 bases remaining between them. CDR1 and CDR2 (germline): GTSNPN, SVGIG (reference sequence). The CDR3 sequence is 14 residues long. The CDR3 DNA reads TGTGCCTGGAGTGTATCGGGGACGGGATATGGCTACACCCTC. This codes for CAWSVSGTGYGYTL.

This clonotype was seen at least ten times. The rearrangement uses TRBV7-9 and TRBJ1-3; D remains ambiguous. The germline V and J ends were trimmed by 5 bases and 0 bases, with 17 bases remaining between them. Germline V gene sequence: CDR1 SEHNR, CDR2 FQNEAQ (reference sequence). CDR3 size: 17 residues. The CDR3: CASSPRSPRVSGNTIYF. Written as DNA, the CDR3 is TGTGCCAGCAGCCCTAGGTCCCCCCGGGTCTCTGGAAACACCATATATTTT.

This clonotype is medium-sized. The V gene is TRBV6-1, the J gene TRBJ1-2, with D perhaps TRBD1 (6 bases). The V gene's germline CDR1 is MNHNS and CDR2 SASEGT. V was cut by 6 bases and J by 5 bases, with 10 bases left in between. The length of the CDR3 is 12 residues. The CDR3 DNA reads as TGTGCCAGCAGGGGAACAGGGTATGGCTACACCTTC. Translating it yields CASRGTGYGYTF.